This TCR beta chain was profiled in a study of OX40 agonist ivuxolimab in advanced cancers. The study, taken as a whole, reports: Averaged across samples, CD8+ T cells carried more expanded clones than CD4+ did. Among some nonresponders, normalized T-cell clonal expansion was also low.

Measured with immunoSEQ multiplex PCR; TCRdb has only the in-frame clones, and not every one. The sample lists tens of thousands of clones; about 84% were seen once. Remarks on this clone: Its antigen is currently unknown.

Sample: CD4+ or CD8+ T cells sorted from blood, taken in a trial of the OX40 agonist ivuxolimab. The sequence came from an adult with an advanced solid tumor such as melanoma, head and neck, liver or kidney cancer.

CDR3 in amino acids: CASSQDTAGQIGHGFYGYTF. The CDR3 nucleotides are TGCGCCAGCAGCCAAGATACGGCGGGGCAGATCGGACATGGATTCTATGGCTACACCTTC. The V call is TRBV4-1, the J call TRBJ1-2; perhaps TRBD1 as D (5 bases). Germline lookup yields CDR1 MGHRA and CDR2 YSYEKL. Trimming took 0 bases from V and 4 from J, leaving 27 bases between them. The CDR3 consists of 20 residues.